This T cell receptor (beta chain) appears in the sequencing data of a study of shared clonotypes between healthy human individuals. On the study more broadly: There were three CD4 naive, three CD4 memory, two CD8 naive and one CD8 memory plates per donor.

This clone has a single count. Its antigen remains unidentified. Here immunoSEQ multiplex PCR was the method, and the copy in TCRdb shows in-frame clones only, minus some. The data hold about 1.5 million clones, with approximately 98% observed a single time. V was pared by 3 bases and J by 4 bases, with 14 bases between. Germline loops: CDR1 SGHRS, CDR2 YFSETQ. This CDR3 is 14 amino acids long. Study-wide results and caveats: The four-donor shared clonotypes exceeded non-shared clonotypes in generation probability, with non-shared ones scoring lower. Among the subsets, naive ones generally showed larger estimated richness than memory ones.

Specimen: naive CD4+ T cells sorted from blood. The subset here: CD45RA+ positively selected. The chain is built from TRBV5-1 and TRBJ2-7; tentatively, D is TRBD1 (5 bases). The sequence was collected from a man aged 25-45 years in good health. The CDR3 sequence is CASSYETEPYEQYF. CDR3 coding DNA: TGCGCCAGCAGCTACGAGACAGAGCCATACGAGCAGTACTTC.